This paragraph reports one T cell receptor beta chain. The antigen is unknown. In the original workflow: A clonotype over 5% of the repertoire counted as a possible leukemic clone, about 60 overall. Libraries were prepared by immunoSEQ multiplex PCR; TCRdb keeps only in-frame clonotypes and omits some of them. V, J and clone size are taken as reported in that table, and D and trimming were inferred from the DNA itself. Among around 4,200 clones listed, roughly three quarters were seen once. This sample is drawn from a study of STAT5B mutations in CD4+ large granular lymphocyte leukemia. Findings and caveats of the study: Without putative leukemic clones, patient CD4-sorted repertoires remained more clonal than healthy CD4+ repertoires. Only 5 to 7 CD4-sorted patient samples were compared with healthy controls for clonality.

CDR1 and CDR2 (germline): LGHNA, YSLEER. Between the trimmed V and J ends, which lost 0 bases and 2 bases, there was a span of 15 bases. This CDR3 has 17 residues. Either unselected PBMC or bead-purified CD4+, CD4+CD8+, CD57+ or CD56+ cells were sequenced. Sequencing was performed on PBMCs. This TCR derives from a man aged 55 to 69 with CD4+ T-cell large granular lymphocyte leukemia. The rearrangement uses TRBV4-3 and TRBJ2-3, with D tentatively TRBD1 or TRBD2 (5 bases each). The CDR3 DNA reads as TGCGCCAGCAGCCAAGAAGAGGGGTTTGGGCCCACAGATACGCAGTATTTT. Its protein product is CASSQEEGFGPTDTQYF.